A selection of T cell receptor beta chains follows, all from one sample in a study of CD8+ T cells in alopecia areata. The data were produced by immunoSEQ multiplex PCR, yet TCRdb's version contains in-frame clones alone and is incomplete. The sample comprises roughly 70,000 clones, about 30% of which are singletons, and about 15% rests with the top ten. The sequencing used CD8+ T cells sorted from blood, collected at week 4, from a patient treated with tofacitinib. The source of these receptors is a human donor with alopecia areata. Both conserved end residues are part of each CDR3. Clone sizes are given selectively: once, few, many, or a class where the clone is expanded.

CDR3 protein: CASSQTGDTEAFF
V gene: TRBV14
clone size: once
J gene: TRBJ1-1
CDR3 length: 13

CDR3 protein: CAWSFRGFEQYF
V gene: TRBV30
clone size: -
J gene: TRBJ2-7
CDR3 length: 12

CDR3 protein: CASSYSGPYEQYF
V gene: TRBV6-5
clone size: few
J gene: TRBJ2-7
CDR3 length: 13

CDR3 protein: CAWGGLAFADTQYF
V gene: TRBV30
clone size: -
J gene: TRBJ2-3
CDR3 length: 14

CDR3 protein: CASSLVWGGDYEQYF
V gene: TRBV5-1
clone size: -
J gene: TRBJ2-7
CDR3 length: 15

CDR3 protein: CASSDPENEKLFF
V gene: TRBV6-5
clone size: -
J gene: TRBJ1-4
CDR3 length: 13

CDR3 protein: CSVVSQGGKLFF
V gene: TRBV29-1
clone size: -
J gene: TRBJ1-4
CDR3 length: 12

CDR3 protein: CASSRTRNYEQYF
V gene: TRBV7-2
clone size: -
J gene: TRBJ2-7
CDR3 length: 13

CDR3 protein: CASSYSFGTEAFF
V gene: TRBV6-5
clone size: many
J gene: TRBJ1-1
CDR3 length: 13

CDR3 protein: CASSFWGSYNEQFF
V gene: TRBV5-4
clone size: -
J gene: TRBJ2-1
CDR3 length: 14

CDR3 protein: CSVEVRVEGTGELFF
V gene: TRBV29-1
clone size: -
J gene: TRBJ2-2
CDR3 length: 15

CDR3 protein: CASSLDRGEQFF
V gene: TRBV6-5
clone size: -
J gene: TRBJ2-1
CDR3 length: 12

CDR3 protein: CSVVGGGHNEQFF
V gene: TRBV29-1
clone size: -
J gene: TRBJ2-1
CDR3 length: 13

CDR3 protein: CASSPPTRPQETQYF
V gene: TRBV11-1
clone size: few
J gene: TRBJ2-5
CDR3 length: 15

CDR3 protein: CSLMAAGELFF
V gene: TRBV29-1
clone size: -
J gene: TRBJ2-2
CDR3 length: 11

CDR3 protein: CASSVGGYEQYF
V gene: TRBV5-1
clone size: -
J gene: TRBJ2-7
CDR3 length: 12

CDR3 protein: CASSRTSGIYEQYF
V gene: TRBV27
clone size: few
J gene: TRBJ2-7
CDR3 length: 14

CDR3 protein: CASSVAGSGANVLTF
V gene: TRBV9
clone size: few
J gene: TRBJ2-6
CDR3 length: 15

CDR3 protein: CASSESGLVTDTQYF
V gene: TRBV25-1
clone size: few
J gene: TRBJ2-3
CDR3 length: 15

CDR3 protein: CASSLGYNEQFF
V gene: TRBV7-9
clone size: many
J gene: TRBJ2-1
CDR3 length: 12

CDR3 protein: CASSLMDYTEAFF
V gene: TRBV5-1
clone size: -
J gene: TRBJ1-1
CDR3 length: 13

CDR3 protein: CASNLGEEETQYF
V gene: TRBV7-9
clone size: few
J gene: TRBJ2-5
CDR3 length: 13

CDR3 protein: CASSYEGPEGTQYF
V gene: TRBV6-5
clone size: few
J gene: TRBJ2-5
CDR3 length: 14

CDR3 protein: CASSQDYGEQFF
V gene: TRBV4-1
clone size: -
J gene: TRBJ2-1
CDR3 length: 12

CDR3 protein: CASRPQGGYGYTF
V gene: TRBV27
clone size: once
J gene: TRBJ1-2
CDR3 length: 13

CDR3 protein: CSAAPGRNTGELFF
V gene: TRBV29-1
clone size: few
J gene: TRBJ2-2
CDR3 length: 14

CDR3 protein: CSVWDRGEAFF
V gene: TRBV29-1
clone size: -
J gene: TRBJ1-1
CDR3 length: 11

CDR3 protein: CASSYPQVSLEQYF
V gene: TRBV6-6
clone size: -
J gene: TRBJ2-7
CDR3 length: 14

CDR3 protein: CASSIQGNTEAFF
V gene: TRBV6-1
clone size: -
J gene: TRBJ1-1
CDR3 length: 13

CDR3 protein: CASSLVRNYEQYF
V gene: TRBV5-1
clone size: -
J gene: TRBJ2-7
CDR3 length: 13

CDR3 protein: CASSLSFPQGNEQYF
V gene: TRBV27
clone size: few
J gene: TRBJ2-7
CDR3 length: 15

CDR3 protein: CASSLAGGNQPQHF
V gene: TRBV28
clone size: many
J gene: TRBJ1-5
CDR3 length: 14

CDR3 protein: CASSWKRGPTDTQYF
V gene: TRBV27
clone size: -
J gene: TRBJ2-3
CDR3 length: 15

CDR3 protein: CASSLDGRERDTQYF
V gene: TRBV7-9
clone size: few
J gene: TRBJ2-3
CDR3 length: 15

CDR3 protein: CASSSWAGSYEQYF
V gene: TRBV27
clone size: -
J gene: TRBJ2-7
CDR3 length: 14

CDR3 protein: CSVPGLAVYNEQFF
V gene: TRBV29-1
clone size: -
J gene: TRBJ2-1
CDR3 length: 14

CDR3 protein: CASSEALGQETQYF
V gene: TRBV2
clone size: -
J gene: TRBJ2-5
CDR3 length: 14

CDR3 protein: CASSYQETASYEQYF
V gene: TRBV6-5
clone size: medium-sized
J gene: TRBJ2-7
CDR3 length: 15

CDR3 protein: CAWSVVADTQYF
V gene: TRBV30
clone size: -
J gene: TRBJ2-3
CDR3 length: 12

CDR3 protein: CATTEGITGELFF
V gene: TRBV15
clone size: -
J gene: TRBJ2-2
CDR3 length: 13

CDR3 protein: CSAWPAGETQYF
V gene: TRBV29-1
clone size: few
J gene: TRBJ2-5
CDR3 length: 12

CDR3 protein: CSVLDRGDEKLFF
V gene: TRBV29-1
clone size: -
J gene: TRBJ1-4
CDR3 length: 13

CDR3 protein: CASSLARTDDNEKLFF
V gene: TRBV7-8
clone size: few
J gene: TRBJ1-4
CDR3 length: 16

CDR3 protein: CSVAEGANTEAFF
V gene: TRBV29-1
clone size: -
J gene: TRBJ1-1
CDR3 length: 13

CDR3 protein: CASSESGAGANVLTF
V gene: TRBV9
clone size: -
J gene: TRBJ2-6
CDR3 length: 15